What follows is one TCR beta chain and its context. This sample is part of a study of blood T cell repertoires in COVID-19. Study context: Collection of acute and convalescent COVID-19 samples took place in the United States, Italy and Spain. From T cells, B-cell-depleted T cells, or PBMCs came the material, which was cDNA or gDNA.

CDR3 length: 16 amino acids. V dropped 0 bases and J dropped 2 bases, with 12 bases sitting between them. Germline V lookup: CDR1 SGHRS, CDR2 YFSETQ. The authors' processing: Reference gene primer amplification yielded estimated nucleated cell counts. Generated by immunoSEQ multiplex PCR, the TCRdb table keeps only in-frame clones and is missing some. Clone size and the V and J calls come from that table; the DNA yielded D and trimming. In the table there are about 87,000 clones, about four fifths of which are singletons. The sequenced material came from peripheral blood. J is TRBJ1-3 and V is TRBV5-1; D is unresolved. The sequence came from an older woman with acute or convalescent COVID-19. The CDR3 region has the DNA TGCGCCAGCAGCTTGGAGTCGGTGAGAGCTGGAAACACCATATATTTT. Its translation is CASSLESVRAGNTIYF. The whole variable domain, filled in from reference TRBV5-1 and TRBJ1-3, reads KAGVTQTPRYLIKTRGQQVTLSCSPISGHRSVSWYQQTPGQGLQFLFEYFSETQRNKGNFPGRFSGRQFSNSRSEMNVSTLELGDSALYLCASSLESVRAGNTIYFGEGSWLTVV.